This T cell receptor (beta chain) was identified in a study of blood T cell repertoires in COVID-19. From germline, CDR1 is MGHRA and CDR2 YSYEKL. The CDR3 loop spans 12 amino acids. With 4 bases removed from V and 2 bases from J, the gap between germline ends came to 4 bases. In the source study's methods: Reference gene primers were amplified, and this amplification served to estimate nucleated cell counts. TCRdb's copy holds only in-frame clones and misses some; the assay was immunoSEQ multiplex PCR. V, J and clone size are taken as reported in that table, and D and trimming were inferred from the DNA itself. In the table there are a few hundred thousand clones, nearly 90% of which are singletons.

This chain joins TRBV4-1 and TRBJ2-3; D remains unclear. The sequence was collected from a woman aged 18-29 years with acute COVID-19. The sequencing input was PBMCs or T cells enriched from blood (not recorded which). The CDR3 reads CASSLHTDTQYF. The CDR3 DNA sequence: TGCGCCAGCAGCCTTCACACAGATACGCAGTATTTT.